Presented here are 11 T cell receptor beta chains from one specimen sequenced in a study of cytomegalovirus exposure and HLA in healthy donors. The primer mix had 60 Vbeta and 13 Jbeta primers. The repertoire was sequenced with immunoSEQ multiplex PCR; TCRdb's copy has only in-frame clones and lacks some. In the table there are about 120,000 clones, over 60% of which are singletons. Sequencing was performed on PBMCs. These receptor sequences come from a woman in her twenties or thirties in good health and CMV-seropositive.

The chain is built from TRBV19 and TRBJ2-7; D is possibly TRBD2 (5 bases). V gave up 1 base and J gave up 3 bases, with 10 bases separating them. The CDR3 runs to 14 residues. Germline V gives CDR1 LNHDA, CDR2 SQIVND (reference sequence). The CDR3 bases are TGTGCCAGTAGTATAGGAGGGATGGTCTACGAGCAGTACTTC. Its protein is CASSIGGMVYEQYF.

The gene calls are TRBV29-1 and TRBJ1-2, with D possibly matching TRBD1 (5 bases). With 0 bases removed from V and 5 bases from J, the gap between germline ends came to 13 bases. This CDR3 comprises 14 residues. CDR1 is SQVTM and CDR2 is ANQGSEA in the germline V gene. In nucleotides, the CDR3 is TGCAGCGTTGAAGATTTTAGGCAGGGTTATGGCTACACCTTC. Translated: CSVEDFRQGYGYTF.

This clone was found many times. For the CDR3, the DNA is TGCAGCGTTGTGAAGGGTAGCGGGGCGGACGCTTTCTTT. It codes for CSVVKGSGADAFF. The chain has TRBV29-1 and TRBJ1-1; possibly TRBD1 for D (5 bases). V lost 4 bases to trimming and J lost 11 bases, with 20 bases between them. Per germline, CDR1 SQVTM and CDR2 ANQGSEA. The CDR3 covers 13 residues.

This sequence joins TRBV7-9 and TRBJ1-5; a weak D match, TRBD1 (6 bases). This CDR3 region has 17 residues. Trimming left V 1 base short and J 4 bases short, with 17 bases between. CDR1 is SEHNR and CDR2 is FQNEAQ in the germline V gene (reference sequence). The CDR3, as DNA: TGTGCCAGCAGCTTAGGCGAAGGGAAGGGACAAAATCAGCCCCAGCATTTT. It codes for CASSLGEGKGQNQPQHF.

J is TRBJ2-7 and V is TRBV15; 8 bases agree with TRBD1. CDR3 length: 14 amino acids. Germline V gene sequence: CDR1 LNHNV, CDR2 YYDKDF (reference sequence). Trimming at V came to 5 bases and at J to 4 bases, leaving 7 bases not matched to a gene. The CDR3 spells CATSYGQGGYEQYF. In nucleotides, the CDR3 is TGTGCCACCAGCTATGGACAGGGTGGGTACGAGCAGTACTTC.

The chain recombines TRBV28 with TRBJ2-2, with D maybe TRBD2 (5 bases). The CDR3 is 18 residues long. The germline gives CDR1 MDHEN, CDR2 SYDVKM. Deletions cut 3 bases from V and 4 bases from J, with 21 bases between. The CDR3 loop reads CASSFAGIGPRATGELFF. As DNA, the CDR3 is TGTGCCAGCAGTTTTGCCGGAATAGGTCCGAGGGCCACCGGGGAGCTGTTTTTT.

This sequence joins TRBV18 and TRBJ1-3, with D tentatively TRBD1 (5 bases). Per germline, CDR1 KGHSH and CDR2 LQKENI. V lost 3 bases and J 0 bases, leaving 6 bases between the germline ends. This CDR3 region has 14 residues. CDR3 coding DNA: TGTGCCAGCTCACCCGACAGCTCTGGAAACACCATATATTTT. Translation gives CASSPDSSGNTIYF.

The rearrangement links TRBV2 to TRBJ2-7, with 8 bases that match TRBD2. The V gene's germline CDR1 is SNHLY and CDR2 FYNNEI. Trimming took 3 bases from V and 7 from J; bases not matched to a gene: 8. This CDR3 has 14 amino acids. Written as DNA, the CDR3 is TGTGCCAGCAGTGAGGAGTCGGGGGGGCTTGAGCAGTACTTC. Translation: CASSEESGGLEQYF.

In its sample, this clone was seen a few times. The chain carries TRBV2 and TRBJ2-5, with 9 bases fitting TRBD1. V lost 5 bases to trimming and J lost 4 bases; unmatched junction nucleotides: 5. Germline CDR1 reads SNHLY; CDR2 reads FYNNEI. CDR3 length equals 14 residues. The CDR3 DNA reads TGTGCCAGCAGTTGGGACAGGGCGGGAGAGACCCAGTACTTC. This codes for CASSWDRAGETQYF.

This clone was detected only once. The chain has TRBV4-2 and TRBJ1-1; weak D call: TRBD1 (6 bases). V was cut by 2 bases and J by 6 bases, with 13 bases left in between. The CDR3 spans 14 residues. The germline CDR1 and CDR2 sequences are LGHNA and YNFKEQ. The CDR3 is CASSQTDSGAEAFF. CDR3 bases: TGTGCCAGCAGCCAAACTGATTCAGGGGCTGAAGCTTTCTTT.

The genes are TRBV11-3 and TRBJ2-5; TRBD1 agrees at 8 bases. The CDR3 is 13 amino acids. The germline V gene has CDR1 SGHNT and CDR2 YENEEA. Germline trimming cut 5 bases from V and 2 bases from J; bases unmatched to any gene: 1. CDR3 nucleotide sequence: TGTGCCAGCAGCCGGACAGGGCAAGAGACCCAGTACTTC. Protein sequence: CASSRTGQETQYF. Based on the CDR3 plus reference TRBV11-3 and TRBJ2-5, the full variable domain is EAGVVQSPRYKIIEKKQPVAFWCNPISGHNTLYWYLQNLGQGPELLIRYENEEAVDDSQLPKDRFSAERLKGVDSTLKIQPAELGDSAVYLCASSRTGQETQYFGPGTRLLVL.